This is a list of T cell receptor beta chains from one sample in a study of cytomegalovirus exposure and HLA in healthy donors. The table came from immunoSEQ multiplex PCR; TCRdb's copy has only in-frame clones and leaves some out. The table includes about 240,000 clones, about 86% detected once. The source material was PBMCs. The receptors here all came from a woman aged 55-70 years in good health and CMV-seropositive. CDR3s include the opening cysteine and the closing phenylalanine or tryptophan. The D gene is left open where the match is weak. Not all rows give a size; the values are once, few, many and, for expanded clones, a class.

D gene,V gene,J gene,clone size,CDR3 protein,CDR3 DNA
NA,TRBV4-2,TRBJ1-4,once,CASSQDSISDEKLFF,TGTGCCAGCAGCCAAGATTCGATAAGCGATGAAAAACTGTTTTTT
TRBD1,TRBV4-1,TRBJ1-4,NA,CASSLYRGLSNEKLFF,TGCGCCAGCAGCCTATACAGGGGGCTGAGTAATGAAAAACTGTTTTTT
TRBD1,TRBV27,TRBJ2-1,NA,CASSPRPGTGLPSKGYPYNEQFF,TGTGCCAGCAGTCCCCGTCCCGGGACAGGGCTCCCCTCGAAAGGATACCCCTACAATGAGCAGTTCTTC
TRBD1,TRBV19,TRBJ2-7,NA,CASQLGTGAYEQYF,TGTGCCAGCCAGTTAGGGACAGGGGCCTACGAGCAGTACTTC
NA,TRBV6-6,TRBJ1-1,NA,CASSRPGQPNTEAFF,TGTGCCAGCAGTCGACCGGGACAACCGAACACTGAAGCTTTCTTT
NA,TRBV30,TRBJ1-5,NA,CAWSVQGDQPQHF,TGTGCCTGGAGTGTACAAGGGGATCAGCCCCAGCATTTT
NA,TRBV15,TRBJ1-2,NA,CATSRRQEPFYGYTF,TGTGCCACCAGCAGGAGACAGGAACCTTTCTATGGCTACACCTTC
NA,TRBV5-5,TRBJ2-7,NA,CASRLDRYEQYF,TGTGCCAGCAGATTGGACAGATACGAGCAGTACTTC
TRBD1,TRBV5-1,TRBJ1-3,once,CASSLTGKNTIYF,TGCGCCAGCAGCCTGACAGGGAAAAACACCATATATTTT
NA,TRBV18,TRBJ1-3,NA,CASSPSGGNTIYF,TGTGCCAGCTCACCTTCAGGTGGAAACACCATATATTTT
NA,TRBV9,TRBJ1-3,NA,CASSVTHTDGNTIYF,TGTGCCAGCAGCGTAACGCACACCGATGGAAACACCATATATTTT
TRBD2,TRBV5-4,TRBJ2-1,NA,CASSFLAGGPNEQFF,TGTGCCAGCAGCTTCTTAGCGGGAGGGCCCAATGAGCAGTTCTTC
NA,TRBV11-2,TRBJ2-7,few,CASSARTVAYEQYF,TGTGCCAGCAGCGCCAGGACAGTCGCCTACGAGCAGTACTTC